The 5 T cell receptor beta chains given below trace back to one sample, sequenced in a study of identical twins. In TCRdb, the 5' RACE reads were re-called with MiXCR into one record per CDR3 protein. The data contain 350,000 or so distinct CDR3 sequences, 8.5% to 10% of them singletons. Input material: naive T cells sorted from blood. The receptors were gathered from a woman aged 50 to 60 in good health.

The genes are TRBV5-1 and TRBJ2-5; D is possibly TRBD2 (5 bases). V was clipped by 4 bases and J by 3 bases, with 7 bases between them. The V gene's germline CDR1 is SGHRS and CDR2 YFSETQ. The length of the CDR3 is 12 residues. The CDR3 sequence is CASSGGKETQYF. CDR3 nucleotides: TGCGCCAGCAGCGGAGGAAAAGAGACCCAGTACTTC.

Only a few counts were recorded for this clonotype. The CDR3 region has the DNA TGCGCCAGCAGCTTGGCCGGATTAAGGGAGACCCAGTACTTC. It codes for CASSLAGLRETQYF. The rearrangement joins TRBV5-1 to TRBJ2-5; no clear D gene. The CDR3 extends over 14 amino acids. V dropped 0 bases and J dropped 5 bases, with 11 bases sitting between them. Per the germline V gene, CDR1 is SGHRS and CDR2 is YFSETQ.

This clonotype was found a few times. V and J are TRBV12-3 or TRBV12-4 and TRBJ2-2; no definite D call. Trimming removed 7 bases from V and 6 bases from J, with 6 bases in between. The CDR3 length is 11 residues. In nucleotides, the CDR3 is TGTGCCAGCAATACGGCCGGGGAGCTGTTTTTT. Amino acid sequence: CASNTAGELFF.

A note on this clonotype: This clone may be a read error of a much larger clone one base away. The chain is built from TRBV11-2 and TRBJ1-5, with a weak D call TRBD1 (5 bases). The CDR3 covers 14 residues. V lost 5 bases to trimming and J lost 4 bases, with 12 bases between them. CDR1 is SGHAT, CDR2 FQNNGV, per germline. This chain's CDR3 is CASSSDTGNQPQHF. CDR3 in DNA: TGTGCCAGCAGCAGCGATACAGGTAATCAGCCCCAGCATTTT.

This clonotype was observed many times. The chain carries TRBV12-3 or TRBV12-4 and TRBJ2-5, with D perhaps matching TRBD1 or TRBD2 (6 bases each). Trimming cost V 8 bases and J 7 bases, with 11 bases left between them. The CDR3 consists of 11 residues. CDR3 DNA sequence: TGTGCCAGCGGAGGGGGTAGGACCCAGTACTTC. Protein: CASGGGRTQYF.